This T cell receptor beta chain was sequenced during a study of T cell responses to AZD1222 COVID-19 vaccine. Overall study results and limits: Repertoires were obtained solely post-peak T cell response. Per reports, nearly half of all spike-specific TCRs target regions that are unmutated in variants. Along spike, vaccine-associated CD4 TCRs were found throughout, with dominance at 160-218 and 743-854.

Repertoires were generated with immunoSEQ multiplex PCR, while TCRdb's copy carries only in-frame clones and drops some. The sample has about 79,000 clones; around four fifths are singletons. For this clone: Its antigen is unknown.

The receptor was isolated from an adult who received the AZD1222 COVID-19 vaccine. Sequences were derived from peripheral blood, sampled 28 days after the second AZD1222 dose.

The CDR3 coding sequence is TGTGCCAGCAGCGACGGGGGCTATGGCTACACCTTC. Amino acid sequence: CASSDGGYGYTF. V is TRBV6-2 or TRBV6-3 and J is TRBJ1-2; possible D gene TRBD1, 5 bases. The CDR3 runs 12 residues. Trimming took 6 bases from V and 4 from J, leaving 9 bases between them. Germline V gene sequence: CDR1 MNHEY, CDR2 SVGEGT.